This T cell receptor beta chain was documented in a study of T cell responses to AZD1222 COVID-19 vaccine. General study points: Compared with day 0, the breadth and depth of the Spike-specific TCR repertoire rose significantly after two doses of AZD1222. Samples come after the peak T cell response, not at day 14.

The CDR3 covers 16 residues. The ends were cut back, 5 bases at V and 2 bases at J, with 17 bases in the middle. CDR1 SGHAT and CDR2 FQNNGV come from the germline V gene. Data came from immunoSEQ multiplex PCR; TCRdb stores just in-frame clones and leaves some out. This table holds approximately 110,000 clones, approximately 89% found once. This clone showed up just once. Its antigen is unknown. The sequence came from an adult who received the AZD1222 COVID-19 vaccine. The source was peripheral blood, collected 28 days after the second AZD1222 dose. The chain links TRBV11-2 to TRBJ2-3, with D perhaps being TRBD1 or TRBD2 (6 bases each). The CDR3 coding sequence is TGTGCCAGCAGCGTCCGAGGGGGGAACCCCACAGATACGCAGTATTTT. It encodes CASSVRGGNPTDTQYF.